These 25 T cell receptor beta chains were all obtained from the same sample, sequenced in a study of shared clonotypes between healthy human individuals (dated by TCRdb to the early 2020s). Library prep was done by the immunoSEQ multiplex PCR assay. In TCRdb, the immuneACCESS table is reduced to in-frame sequences with V and J assigned. These tables do not hold every clone; where another copy was compared, an unresolved V gene accounts for under half, and the others remain unexplained. Across this sample there are under 2.5 million clones, with around 92% seen only once. 0.3% to 0.45% of the sample rests with the top ten. The sequencing input was naive CD4+ T cells from PBMCs. Reading the label with the study, this specimen's cell subset or site is: CD45RA+ positively selected. All receptors derive from a man between 18 and 29 years old in good health. Some clones in this sample may be carry-over from other donors' samples.

V usage is TRBV5-1 and J usage is TRBJ2-3; TRBD1 is a possible D gene (5 bases). The CDR3 runs to 18 residues. V was cut by 4 bases and J by 0 bases, with 21 bases left in between. Germline CDR1 and CDR2: SGHRS and YFSETQ. CDR3 in amino acids: CASSQGARGALSTDTQYF. DNA for the CDR3: TGCGCCAGCAGCCAGGGTGCCCGTGGGGCCCTTAGCACAGATACGCAGTATTTT.

The V and J genes are TRBV7-2 and TRBJ2-7, with TRBD1 as a possible D gene (6 bases). CDR1 SGHTA and CDR2 FQGNSA come from the germline V gene. Trimming pared 1 base from V and 5 bases from J, leaving 21 bases between. CDR3 length: 17 residues. CDR3 sequence reads: CASSLVPPPGENNEQYF. The CDR3 DNA sequence: TGTGCCAGCAGCTTAGTCCCTCCCCCAGGGGAGAACAACGAGCAGTACTTC.

The rearrangement links TRBV5-5 to TRBJ1-5; D is ambiguous. CDR1 is SGHKS and CDR2 is YYEKEE in the germline V gene (reference sequence). Between the trimmed V and J ends, which lost 4 bases and 11 bases, there was a span of 16 bases. The CDR3 covers 13 residues. The DNA of the CDR3 is TGTGCCAGCAGCACAAATACGGTGGGAGCCCAGCATTTT. It translates to CASSTNTVGAQHF. The variable domain in full, with the rest retrieved from reference TRBV5-5 and TRBJ1-5, is DAGVTQSPTHLIKTRGQQVTLRCSPISGHKSVSWYQQVLGQGPQFIFQYYEKEERGRGNFPDRFSARQFPNYSSELNVNALLLGDSALYLCASSTNTVGAQHFGDGTRLSIL.

This chain joins TRBV19 and TRBJ2-3, with 9 bases identical to TRBD1. Germline loops: CDR1 LNHDA, CDR2 SQIVND (reference sequence). V was pared by 6 bases and J by 0 bases, with 4 bases of the junction left unmatched. This CDR3 has 15 residues. The CDR3 DNA follows: TGTGCCAGTAGCGACAGGGGGATGAGCACAGATACGCAGTATTTT. Protein sequence: CASSDRGMSTDTQYF.

The chain has TRBV28 and TRBJ2-7, with 13 bases identical to TRBD2. Germline V gene sequence: CDR1 MDHEN, CDR2 SYDVKM. The CDR3 loop spans 17 amino acids. The ends lost 4 bases at V and 2 bases at J; junction bases unmatched: 8. CDR3 sequence (DNA): TGTGCCAGCAGTTCCCCCGGGACTAGCGGGGCCCCCTACGAGCAGTACTTC. It is translated as CASSSPGTSGAPYEQYF. Variable domain in full (rest from reference TRBV28 and TRBJ2-7): DVKVTQSSRYLVKRTGEKVFLECVQDMDHENMFWYRQDPGLGLRLIYFSYDVKMKEKGDIPEGYSVSREKKERFSLILESASTNQTSMYLCASSSPGTSGAPYEQYFGPGTRLTVT.

The rearrangement links TRBV18 to TRBJ2-1, with TRBD2 matching 11 bases. Per germline, CDR1 KGHSH and CDR2 LQKENI. The length of the CDR3 is 15 residues. Trimming removed 2 bases from V and 6 bases from J; junction bases left unmatched: 3. CDR3 sequence reads: CASSPSSGRINEQFF. CDR3 coding DNA: TGTGCCAGCTCACCATCTAGCGGGAGGATCAATGAGCAGTTCTTC.

This chain uses TRBV7-9 with TRBJ1-3, with D unresolved. Trimming cost V 5 bases and J 4 bases, with 9 bases left between them. CDR1 and CDR2 from the germline V gene are SEHNR and FQNEAQ (reference sequence). The CDR3 consists of 13 residues. This chain's CDR3 is CASSPVTGNTIYF. CDR3 DNA: TGTGCCAGCAGCCCCGTCACAGGAAACACCATATATTTT. Full variable domain (rest looked up from reference TRBV7-9 and TRBJ1-3): DTGVSQNPRHKITKRGQNVTFRCDPISEHNRLYWYRQTLGQGPEFLTYFQNEAQLEKSRLLSDRFSAERPKGSFSTLEIQRTEQGDSAMYLCASSPVTGNTIYFGEGSWLTVV.

The V gene is TRBV7-9, the J gene TRBJ2-1; the match to TRBD2 covers 8 bases. The CDR3 consists of 18 residues. Germline trimming cut 5 bases from V and 4 bases from J; bases unmatched to any gene: 16. Germline CDR1 SEHNR, CDR2 FQNEAQ (reference sequence). CDR3 region: CASSRTEGAGGPYNEQFF. The CDR3 coding sequence is TGTGCCAGCAGCCGAACCGAGGGTGCGGGAGGCCCGTACAATGAGCAGTTCTTC.

With respect to this clone: The conserved phenylalanine or tryptophan normally closing the CDR3 is absent here, so this likely arose from a read error. The limits of the CDR3 on the DNA are not certain, so only TCRdb's listed CDR3 is given. The chain employs TRBV6-6 and TRBJ1-2. Counting both end residues, the CDR3 totals 14 amino acids. Per the germline V gene, CDR1 is MNHNY and CDR2 is SVGAGI (reference sequence). CDR3 residues: CASSYGPTWGVGND.

This clone was detected once. This chain joins TRBV13 and TRBJ2-1; TRBD1 or TRBD2 may be the D gene (5 bases each). V gave up 3 bases and J gave up 7 bases, with 19 bases separating them. The CDR3 has 16 amino acids. CDR1 is PRHDT and CDR2 is FYEKMQ in the germline V gene (reference sequence). The CDR3 coding sequence is TGTGCCAGCAGCTTTACCCCTCGGGGCCGGGCGAATGAGCAGTTCTTC. Translating it yields CASSFTPRGRANEQFF.

The V call is TRBV6-6, the J call TRBJ1-3; D is perhaps TRBD1 (6 bases). The germline CDR1 and CDR2 sequences are MNHNY and SVGAGI (reference sequence). V was pared by 6 bases and J by 4 bases, with 16 bases between. The CDR3 loop spans 15 amino acids. In DNA form, the CDR3 reads TGTGCCAGCAGCCTCCTGGGGGCGAGGGGAAACACCATATATTTT. Encoded protein: CASSLLGARGNTIYF.

This clone was seen only once. This chain links TRBV18 with TRBJ2-7; D tentatively fits TRBD1 or TRBD2 (5 bases each). V lost 2 bases and J lost 8, with 22 bases in between. CDR3 length equals 16 residues. Germline V lookup: CDR1 KGHSH, CDR2 LQKENI. The CDR3 is CASSPSVEVGVMKQYF. The CDR3 DNA reads TGTGCCAGCTCACCATCAGTCGAGGTGGGGGTTATGAAGCAGTACTTC.

The V and J genes are TRBV7-8 and TRBJ1-5, with TRBD1 matching 9 bases. CDR3 length: 14 amino acids. The germline gives CDR1 SGHVS, CDR2 FQNEAQ. Unmatched junction bases numbered 3, after V lost 4 bases and J lost 5 bases. The CDR3 nucleotides are TGTGCCAGCAGCTCGGGACAGGGTTATCAGCCCCAGCATTTT. Translation gives CASSSGQGYQPQHF.

This clone was observed a few times. This chain links TRBV2 with TRBJ1-1; weak D call: TRBD1 (6 bases). Germline CDR1 SNHLY, CDR2 FYNNEI. The CDR3 runs 14 residues. The V end lost 6 bases, the J end lost 3 bases, and 14 bases lay between the germline ends. The CDR3 reads CASRRGGTDTEAFF. In DNA form, the CDR3 reads TGTGCCAGCAGAAGAGGGGGAACTGACACTGAAGCTTTCTTT.

Of note for this clone: This sample also contains other DNA sequences that code for the same CDR3. The J gene is TRBJ2-3, the V gene TRBV18; TRBD2 aligns across 12 bases. V was clipped by 3 bases and J by 2 bases; unmatched bases: 3. CDR3 length equals 16 residues. Germline V gene data show CDR1 as KGHSH and CDR2 as LQKENI. CDR3 DNA: TGTGCCAGCTCACCCGGACTAGCGGGATCCACAGATACGCAGTATTTT. This codes for CASSPGLAGSTDTQYF.

The rearrangement joins TRBV21-1 to TRBJ1-1. TRBV21-1 is flagged as a pseudogene. This CDR3 region has 19 residues. In DNA, the CDR3 is TGTGCCAGCAGCAAAGAGGTGTTGGAACCCAATCCCTTCAGAGCTGAAGCTTTCTTT. It encodes CASSKEVLEPNPFRAEAFF.

The V gene is TRBV28, the J gene TRBJ2-7, with 9 bases that match TRBD1. CDR3 length: 15 amino acids. Trimming at V came to 9 bases and at J to 0 bases, leaving 9 bases not matched to a gene. Germline values: CDR1 MDHEN, CDR2 SYDVKM. The CDR3 DNA reads as TGTGCCAGTAGAACAGGGGGCCCAAGCTCCTACGAGCAGTACTTC. Its translation: CASRTGGPSSYEQYF. The whole variable domain, filled in from reference TRBV28 and TRBJ2-7, reads DVKVTQSSRYLVKRTGEKVFLECVQDMDHENMFWYRQDPGLGLRLIYFSYDVKMKEKGDIPEGYSVSREKKERFSLILESASTNQTSMYLCASRTGGPSSYEQYFGPGTRLTVT.

The chain combines TRBV5-1 with TRBJ1-1; 8 bases fit TRBD1. V shed 1 base, J shed 6 bases, and the junction held 8 bases outside the gene matches. The length of the CDR3 is 15 residues. Germline CDR1 SGHRS, CDR2 YFSETQ. The CDR3 DNA is TGCGCCAGCAGCTTGTCTTCGGACAGGGCAGCTGAAGCTTTCTTT. It is translated as CASSLSSDRAAEAFF.

The genes are TRBV9 and TRBJ2-1, with TRBD2 matching over 7 bases. The CDR3 is made up of 14 amino acids. Germline CDR1 SGDLS, CDR2 YYNGEE. V was clipped by 4 bases and J by 4 bases; unmatched bases: 5. CDR3 in amino acids: CASSRASGYNEQFF. Here the CDR3 DNA reads TGTGCCAGCAGCCGGGCTAGCGGATACAATGAGCAGTTCTTC. Complete variable domain (other parts from reference TRBV9 and TRBJ2-1): DSGVTQTPKHLITATGQRVTLRCSPRSGDLSVYWYQQSLDQGLQFLIQYYNGEERAKGNILERFSAQQFPDLHSELNLSSLELGDSALYFCASSRASGYNEQFFGPGTRLTVL.

The chain joins TRBV5-3 to TRBJ1-2; weak D call: TRBD1 (5 bases). TRBV5-3 is noted as an ORF with a role that remains uncertain. Between the trimmed V and J ends, which lost 4 bases and 3 bases, there was a span of 13 bases. This CDR3 comprises 14 residues. The CDR3 loop reads CARSPGTVDYGYTF. DNA for the CDR3: TGTGCCAGAAGCCCCGGGACGGTGGACTATGGCTACACCTTC.

This clone appeared once. V and J are TRBV7-6 and TRBJ2-7, with 12 bases that match TRBD1. Germline assignment: CDR1 SGHVS and CDR2 FNYEAQ. The CDR3 covers 16 residues. Trimming took 5 bases from V and 4 from J; bases not matched to a gene: 9. The CDR3 DNA reads TGTGCCAGCAGCGCTCCACCGGGACAGGGGGCTTACGAGCAGTACTTC. Its translation: CASSAPPGQGAYEQYF.

CDR3 nucleotide sequence: TGTGCCAGCAGCTTAGTGGCACAGTTGTATGAAAAACTGTTTTTT. It is translated as CASSLVAQLYEKLFF. V gene TRBV11-1 combines with J gene TRBJ1-4; D remains unclear. The germline V gene encodes CDR1 SGHAT and CDR2 FQDESV (reference sequence). The CDR3 has 15 residues. With 1 base removed from V and 6 bases from J, the gap between germline ends came to 12 bases.

The chain carries TRBV9 and TRBJ2-5; TRBD2 aligns across 7 bases. Per germline, CDR1 SGDLS and CDR2 YYNGEE. With V trimmed by 0 bases and J by 4 bases, 15 bases remained unmatched. The CDR3 covers 18 residues. The CDR3 nucleotides read TGTGCCAGCAGCGTAGGGTTAGGTCAGCGGGAATTTCTAGAGACCCAGTACTTC. This translates into CASSVGLGQREFLETQYF.

V and J are TRBV6-1 and TRBJ2-3; D unclear. The V and J ends lost 11 bases and 3 bases respectively, with 9 bases between them. CDR1 and CDR2 (germline): MNHNS, SASEGT. The CDR3 is 11 residues long. The CDR3: CAGSVTDTQYF. In nucleotides, the CDR3 is TGTGCCGGGTCGGTGACAGATACGCAGTATTTT.

The chain employs TRBV6-5 and TRBJ1-3; 8 bases are a match to TRBD1. There are 16 residues in the CDR3. The germline V gene encodes CDR1 MNHEY and CDR2 SVGAGI. Trimming took 2 bases from V and 0 from J; bases not matched to a gene: 3. The CDR3 DNA follows: TGTGCCAGCAGTTACGGGGACAGGAGCTCTGGAAACACCATATATTTT. Its protein is CASSYGDRSSGNTIYF.